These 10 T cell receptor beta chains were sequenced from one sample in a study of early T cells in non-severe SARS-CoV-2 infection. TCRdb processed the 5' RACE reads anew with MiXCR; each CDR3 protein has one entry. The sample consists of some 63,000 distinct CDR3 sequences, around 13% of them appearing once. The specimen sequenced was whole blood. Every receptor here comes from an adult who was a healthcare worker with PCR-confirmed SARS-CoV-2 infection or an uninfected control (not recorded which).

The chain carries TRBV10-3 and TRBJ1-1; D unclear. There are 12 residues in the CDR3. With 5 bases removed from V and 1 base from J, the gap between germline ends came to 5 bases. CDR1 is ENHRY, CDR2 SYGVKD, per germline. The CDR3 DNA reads TGTGCCATCAGTCGGAAGAACACTGAAGCTTTCTTT. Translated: CAISRKNTEAFF.

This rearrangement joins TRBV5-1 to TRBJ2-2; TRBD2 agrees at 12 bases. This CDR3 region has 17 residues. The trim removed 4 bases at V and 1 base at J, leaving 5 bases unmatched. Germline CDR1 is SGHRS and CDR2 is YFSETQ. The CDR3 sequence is CASSRGTSGLNTGELFF. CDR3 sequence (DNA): TGCGCCAGCAGCCGAGGGACTAGCGGGCTGAACACCGGGGAGCTGTTTTTT.

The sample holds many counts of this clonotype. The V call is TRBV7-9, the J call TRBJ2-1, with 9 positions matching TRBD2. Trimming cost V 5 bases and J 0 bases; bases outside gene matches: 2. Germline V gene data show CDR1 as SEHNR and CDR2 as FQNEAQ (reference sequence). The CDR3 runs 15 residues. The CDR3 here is CASSISGGSYNEQFF. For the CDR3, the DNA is TGTGCCAGCAGCATTAGCGGGGGCTCCTACAATGAGCAGTTCTTC.

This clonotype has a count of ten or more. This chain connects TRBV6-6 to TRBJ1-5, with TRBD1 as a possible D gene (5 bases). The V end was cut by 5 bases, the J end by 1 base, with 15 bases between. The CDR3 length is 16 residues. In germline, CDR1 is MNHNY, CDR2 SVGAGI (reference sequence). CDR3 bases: TGTGCCAGCAGTCCCGGTAGGGGAGGGAGCAATCAGCCCCAGCATTTT. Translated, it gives CASSPGRGGSNQPQHF.

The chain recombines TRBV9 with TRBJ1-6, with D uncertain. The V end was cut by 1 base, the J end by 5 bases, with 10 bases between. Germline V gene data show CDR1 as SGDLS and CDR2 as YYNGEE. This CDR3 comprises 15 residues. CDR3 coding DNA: TGTGCCAGCAGCGTATCCCCCACAGATAATTCACCCCTCCACTTT. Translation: CASSVSPTDNSPLHF.

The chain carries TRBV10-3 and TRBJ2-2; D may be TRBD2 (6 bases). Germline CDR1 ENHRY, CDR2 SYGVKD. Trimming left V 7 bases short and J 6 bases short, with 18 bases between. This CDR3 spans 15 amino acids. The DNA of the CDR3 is TGTGCCATCAATGGAGGGCAGGAGGGTCCCGGGGAGCTGTTTTTT. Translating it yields CAINGGQEGPGELFF.

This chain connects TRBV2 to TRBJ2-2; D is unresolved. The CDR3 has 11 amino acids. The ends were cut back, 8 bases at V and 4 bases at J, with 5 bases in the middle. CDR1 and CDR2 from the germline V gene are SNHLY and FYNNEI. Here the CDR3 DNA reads TGTGCCAGCCTTCTCACCGGGGAGCTGTTTTTT. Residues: CASLLTGELFF.

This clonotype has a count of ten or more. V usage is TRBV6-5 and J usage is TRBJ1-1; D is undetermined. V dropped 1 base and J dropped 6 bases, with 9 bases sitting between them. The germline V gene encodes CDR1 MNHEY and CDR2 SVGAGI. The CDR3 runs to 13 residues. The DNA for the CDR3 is TGTGCCAGCAGTTACTTAGGCCGTGCTGAAGCTTTCTTT. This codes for CASSYLGRAEAFF.

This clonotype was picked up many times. The CDR3 region has the DNA TGTGCCAGCAGCCCGACAGCTCGGAACACTGAAGCTTTCTTT. It is translated as CASSPTARNTEAFF. J is TRBJ1-1 and V is TRBV5-4, with D possibly being TRBD1 (5 bases). Per the germline V gene, CDR1 is SGHNT and CDR2 is YYREEE (reference sequence). Deletions cut 4 bases from V and 1 base from J, with 11 bases between. The CDR3 is 14 amino acids.

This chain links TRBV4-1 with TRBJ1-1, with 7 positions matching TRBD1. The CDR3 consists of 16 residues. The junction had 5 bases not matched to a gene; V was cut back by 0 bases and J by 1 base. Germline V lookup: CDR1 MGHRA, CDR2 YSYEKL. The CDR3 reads CASSQEGGQQNTEAFF. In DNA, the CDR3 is TGCGCCAGCAGCCAAGAAGGGGGACAGCAGAACACTGAAGCTTTCTTT.